Given below is one TCR beta chain in context. Profiled with immunoSEQ multiplex PCR; TCRdb holds only in-frame clones, not every one. The profile shows a few hundred thousand clones, 70% to 90% of them singletons. The CDR3 contains 15 residues. Germline CDR1 and CDR2: LNHDA and SQIVND (reference sequence). V shed 6 bases and J 9 bases; nucleotides not matched to a gene: 9. The data stem from a study of blood T cell repertoires in COVID-19. Across the study: Collection of acute and convalescent COVID-19 samples took place in the United States, Italy and Spain.

Enrolment of Seattle patients took place during active infection, and they were followed longitudinally. This TCR came from a woman in her twenties or thirties with COVID-19, enrolled during active disease. The chain carries TRBV19 and TRBJ2-1, with TRBD2 identical over 12 bases. Sequenced material: peripheral blood. The CDR3 here is CASSLLAGGPSEQFF. CDR3 nucleotide sequence: TGTGCCAGTAGCCTCCTAGCGGGAGGGCCCAGTGAGCAGTTCTTC.